This entry concerns a single T cell receptor beta chain. Antigen specificity is unknown. These data are taken from a study of shared clonotypes between healthy human individuals. The overall study: Donors had three CD4 naive, three CD4 memory, two CD8 naive and one CD8 memory plate apiece.

There were no recent acute infections or vaccinations among the donors, who were healthy HIV-negative adults. Assay execution took place at the deep level. Clones were read by immunoSEQ multiplex PCR, and TCRdb kept only the in-frame ones, dropping some. The profile shows 2.3 million or so clones, more than 85% of them singletons. Whole-study findings and limits: Memory subsets generally showed smaller estimated richness than naive subsets did.

The CDR3 has 16 residues. The V and J ends lost 5 bases and 5 bases, in that order; junction bases with no gene match: 6. In germline, CDR1 is SGHTA, CDR2 FQGNSA. The sequencing input was naive CD4+ T cells from PBMCs. Subset noted: CD45RA+ positively selected. The receptor was derived from a man aged 18 to 29 in good health. Some clones in this sample may be carry-over from other donors' samples. J is TRBJ2-2 and V is TRBV7-2; 12 bases are shared with TRBD2. The CDR3 nucleotides are TGTGCCAGCAGCCCGACTAGCGGGAGTCGAACCGGGGAGCTGTTTTTT. It codes for CASSPTSGSRTGELFF. The full variable domain, with the rest looked up from reference TRBV7-2 and TRBJ2-2, is GAGVSQSPSNKVTEKGKDVELRCDPISGHTALYWYRQSLGQGLEFLIYFQGNSAPDKSGLPSDRFSAERTGGSVSTLTIQRTQQEDSAVYLCASSPTSGSRTGELFFGEGSRLTVL.